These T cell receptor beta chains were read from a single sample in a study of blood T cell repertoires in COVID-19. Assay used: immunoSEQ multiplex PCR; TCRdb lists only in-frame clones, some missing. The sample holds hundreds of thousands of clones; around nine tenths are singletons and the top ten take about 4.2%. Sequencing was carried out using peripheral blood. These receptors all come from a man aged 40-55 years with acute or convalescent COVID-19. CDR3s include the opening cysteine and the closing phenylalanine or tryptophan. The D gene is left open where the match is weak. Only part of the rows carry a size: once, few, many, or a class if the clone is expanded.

CDR3nt: TGTGCCAGCAGCCTAGGGGGCTCCTACTACGAGCAGTACTTC
CDR3aa: CASSLGGSYYEQYF
abundance: NA
d_gene: TRBD1
j_gene: TRBJ2-7
v_gene: TRBV14

CDR3nt: TGTGCCAGCAGTTACCACATCAACTATGGCTACACCTTC
CDR3aa: CASSYHINYGYTF
abundance: NA
d_gene: NA
j_gene: TRBJ1-2
v_gene: TRBV6-5

CDR3nt: TGTGCCAGCATACCGTCCAGCGGGGGCTCCTACGAGCAGTACTTC
CDR3aa: CASIPSSGGSYEQYF
abundance: NA
d_gene: TRBD2
j_gene: TRBJ2-7
v_gene: TRBV7-2

CDR3nt: TGTGCCAGCTCACCACCGATCAACCCGGACAGGGCTGTTGGCTACACCTTC
CDR3aa: CASSPPINPDRAVGYTF
abundance: NA
d_gene: TRBD1
j_gene: TRBJ1-2
v_gene: TRBV18

CDR3nt: TGTGCCATCGGTGAAATTAGCAGTGAAGCTTTCTTT
CDR3aa: CAIGEISSEAFF
abundance: NA
d_gene: NA
j_gene: TRBJ1-1
v_gene: TRBV10-3

CDR3nt: TGTGCCAGCAGACAAGGACAGGGTATAAGGTACAATGAGCAGTTCTTC
CDR3aa: CASRQGQGIRYNEQFF
abundance: NA
d_gene: TRBD1
j_gene: TRBJ2-1
v_gene: TRBV3-1/TRBV3-2

CDR3nt: TGTGCCAGTAGTATAGGTTTGTCAACGGGGGGCGCAGGAGATACGCAGTATTTT
CDR3aa: CASSIGLSTGGAGDTQYF
abundance: NA
d_gene: NA
j_gene: TRBJ2-3
v_gene: TRBV19

CDR3nt: TGCGCCAGCAGCCCAAGACAGCACACTGAAGCTTTCTTT
CDR3aa: CASSPRQHTEAFF
abundance: once
d_gene: NA
j_gene: TRBJ1-1
v_gene: TRBV5-1

CDR3nt: TGTGCCAGCAGGGAGTACAGGGGCTCCTACGAGCAGTACTTC
CDR3aa: CASREYRGSYEQYF
abundance: few
d_gene: TRBD1
j_gene: TRBJ2-7
v_gene: TRBV27

CDR3nt: TGTGCCACCCGACAGCTTTATAATTCACCCCTCCACTTT
CDR3aa: CATRQLYNSPLHF
abundance: NA
d_gene: NA
j_gene: TRBJ1-6
v_gene: TRBV6-1

CDR3nt: TGCGCCAGCAGCCAAGATGGTCAGGGATTAGGTCAGGAACAGTACTTC
CDR3aa: CASSQDGQGLGQEQYF
abundance: NA
d_gene: NA
j_gene: TRBJ2-7
v_gene: TRBV4-1

CDR3nt: TGTGCCAGCAAATCTAGCGGATATTCCTACAATGAGCAGTTCTTC
CDR3aa: CASKSSGYSYNEQFF
abundance: NA
d_gene: TRBD2
j_gene: TRBJ2-1
v_gene: TRBV2

CDR3nt: TGTGCCACTTCAAGCGTGAAGGGGGCGTCCTACGAGCAGTACTTC
CDR3aa: CATSSVKGASYEQYF
abundance: NA
d_gene: TRBD1
j_gene: TRBJ2-7
v_gene: TRBV19

CDR3nt: TGTGCCAGCAGCTCTAATCATCCGGGCGGGACAGGAGGCTATGGCTACACCTTC
CDR3aa: CASSSNHPGGTGGYGYTF
abundance: NA
d_gene: TRBD1
j_gene: TRBJ1-2
v_gene: TRBV11-2

CDR3nt: TGTGCCAGCAGAGGGGAGGGCTATGGCTACACCTTC
CDR3aa: CASRGEGYGYTF
abundance: NA
d_gene: NA
j_gene: TRBJ1-2
v_gene: TRBV27

CDR3nt: TGTGCCAGCGGGGGACTGCTCAATCAGCCCCAGCATTTT
CDR3aa: CASGGLLNQPQHF
abundance: NA
d_gene: NA
j_gene: TRBJ1-5
v_gene: TRBV6-6

CDR3nt: TGTGCCTACAGCGGGCCTCGCCTTGGCTACACCTTC
CDR3aa: CAYSGPRLGYTF
abundance: NA
d_gene: NA
j_gene: TRBJ1-2
v_gene: TRBV30

CDR3nt: TGTGCCATCAGAATACAGGACTCTGGAAACACCATATATTTT
CDR3aa: CAIRIQDSGNTIYF
abundance: once
d_gene: NA
j_gene: TRBJ1-3
v_gene: TRBV10-3

CDR3nt: TGTGCCAGCAGCTTGGGACCCAGGGGTTCACCCCTCCACTTT
CDR3aa: CASSLGPRGSPLHF
abundance: NA
d_gene: NA
j_gene: TRBJ1-6
v_gene: TRBV13

CDR3nt: TGTGCAAGTCGCTTAGCAGAAAACTTATCGGGTGCAGGGGGCGGACGTAATTCACCCCTCCACTTT
CDR3aa: CASRLAENLSGAGGGRNSPLHF
abundance: NA
d_gene: NA
j_gene: TRBJ1-6
v_gene: TRBV12-2

CDR3nt: TGTGCCAGCAGCGGCTGGAGCGGGGGGGGAACCGGGGAGCTGTTTTTT
CDR3aa: CASSGWSGGGTGELFF
abundance: NA
d_gene: TRBD2
j_gene: TRBJ2-2
v_gene: TRBV7-2

CDR3nt: TGTGCCAGCAGCCACGATTACTCGAGTGAGCAGTTCTTC
CDR3aa: CASSHDYSSEQFF
abundance: few
d_gene: NA
j_gene: TRBJ2-1
v_gene: TRBV3-1/TRBV3-2

CDR3nt: TGCGCCAGCAGGGACACTAGCAATCAGCCCCAGCATTTT
CDR3aa: CASRDTSNQPQHF
abundance: NA
d_gene: NA
j_gene: TRBJ1-5
v_gene: TRBV10-2

CDR3nt: TGTGCCACCAGTGACGCAACAGGAAGCACAGATACGCAGTATTTT
CDR3aa: CATSDATGSTDTQYF
abundance: NA
d_gene: NA
j_gene: TRBJ2-3
v_gene: TRBV24-1

CDR3nt: TGTGCCAGCAGCCATACCGGGACAGGGGGATACAATGAGCAGTTCTTC
CDR3aa: CASSHTGTGGYNEQFF
abundance: NA
d_gene: TRBD1
j_gene: TRBJ2-1
v_gene: TRBV5-4

CDR3nt: TGTGCCAGCAGTGTAGAGAGCATCAATAATTCACCCCTCCACTTT
CDR3aa: CASSVESINNSPLHF
abundance: NA
d_gene: NA
j_gene: TRBJ1-6
v_gene: TRBV2

CDR3nt: TGTGCCAGCAGCTTGGACGGGTCAGGGGACTTC
CDR3aa: CASSLDGSGDF
abundance: NA
d_gene: NA
j_gene: TRBJ2-7
v_gene: TRBV5-5

CDR3nt: TGTGCCAGCACCCATCGTAGCGGGGGCTACTACGAGCAGTACTTC
CDR3aa: CASTHRSGGYYEQYF
abundance: NA
d_gene: TRBD2
j_gene: TRBJ2-7
v_gene: TRBV6-5

CDR3nt: TGTGCCAGTACTCCCGGGACAGCAAATAATTCACCCCTCCACTTT
CDR3aa: CASTPGTANNSPLHF
abundance: NA
d_gene: TRBD1
j_gene: TRBJ1-6
v_gene: TRBV19

CDR3nt: TGTGCCAGCCGGACAGTAAGAACTGAAGCTTTCTTT
CDR3aa: CASRTVRTEAFF
abundance: NA
d_gene: NA
j_gene: TRBJ1-1
v_gene: TRBV19

CDR3nt: TGTGCCAGCAGCTTGGCGCAGCTCAGGGGCTACACCTTC
CDR3aa: CASSLAQLRGYTF
abundance: NA
d_gene: NA
j_gene: TRBJ1-2
v_gene: TRBV7-2

CDR3nt: TGCAGCGCGTGGGCCGGTCTTAATGAAAAACTGTTTTTT
CDR3aa: CSAWAGLNEKLFF
abundance: NA
d_gene: NA
j_gene: TRBJ1-4
v_gene: TRBV29-1

CDR3nt: TGTGCCAGCAGCTTGGACGGGGGCTCCTACAATGAGCAGTTCTTC
CDR3aa: CASSLDGGSYNEQFF
abundance: NA
d_gene: NA
j_gene: TRBJ2-1
v_gene: TRBV5-4

CDR3nt: TGTGCCAGCAGAGGGTCAGGGGGGACCTACGAGCAGTACTTC
CDR3aa: CASRGSGGTYEQYF
abundance: NA
d_gene: NA
j_gene: TRBJ2-7
v_gene: TRBV7-9

CDR3nt: TGTGCCACCAGTTCAGGGGGCAGCTACGAGCAGTACTTC
CDR3aa: CATSSGGSYEQYF
abundance: NA
d_gene: TRBD1
j_gene: TRBJ2-7
v_gene: TRBV24-1

CDR3nt: TGTGCCAGCAGTTTCGACAGCTCCTCGAAGGCTTTCTTT
CDR3aa: CASSFDSSSKAFF
abundance: once
d_gene: NA
j_gene: TRBJ1-1
v_gene: TRBV6-6

CDR3nt: TGTGCCAGTAGTACGTTCATCCATTTGCCGGGACAGGGAAGGGCAGGGAACACCGGGGAGCTGTTTTTT
CDR3aa: CASSTFIHLPGQGRAGNTGELFF
abundance: NA
d_gene: TRBD1
j_gene: TRBJ2-2
v_gene: TRBV19

CDR3nt: TGTGCCAGCAGCCAGGATTCCTGGGGCAGGGGATATGGCTACACCTTC
CDR3aa: CASSQDSWGRGYGYTF
abundance: NA
d_gene: NA
j_gene: TRBJ1-2
v_gene: TRBV3-1/TRBV3-2

CDR3nt: TGCAGCGTTGAGGAGGGGGCCTGGGGCACTGAAGCTTTCTTT
CDR3aa: CSVEEGAWGTEAFF
abundance: NA
d_gene: TRBD1
j_gene: TRBJ1-1
v_gene: TRBV29-1

CDR3nt: TGTGCCAGCAGTGAAGATTCAAGGAGGGGTAATTCACCCCTCCACTTT
CDR3aa: CASSEDSRRGNSPLHF
abundance: NA
d_gene: NA
j_gene: TRBJ1-6
v_gene: TRBV6-1

CDR3nt: TGTGCCAGCAGCTCGACTAGCGGGGGCCCGATGGAGCAGTTCTTC
CDR3aa: CASSSTSGGPMEQFF
abundance: NA
d_gene: TRBD2
j_gene: TRBJ2-1
v_gene: TRBV13

CDR3nt: TGCGCCAGCAGCGGACAAGGGCCGAACACTGAAGCTTTCTTT
CDR3aa: CASSGQGPNTEAFF
abundance: NA
d_gene: NA
j_gene: TRBJ1-1
v_gene: TRBV5-1

CDR3nt: TGTGCCAGCAGCCCCGAGAGGCGAAGGGGAAACACCATATATTTT
CDR3aa: CASSPERRRGNTIYF
abundance: NA
d_gene: NA
j_gene: TRBJ1-3
v_gene: TRBV6-2/TRBV6-3

CDR3nt: TGTGCCAGCAGCTTCGATGACAGTCCTAACTATGGCTACACCTTC
CDR3aa: CASSFDDSPNYGYTF
abundance: NA
d_gene: NA
j_gene: TRBJ1-2
v_gene: TRBV7-8

CDR3nt: TGTGCCAGCAGCTCGAACCAGAGGGACGAGCAGTACTTC
CDR3aa: CASSSNQRDEQYF
abundance: NA
d_gene: NA
j_gene: TRBJ2-7
v_gene: TRBV7-9

CDR3nt: TGCGCCAGCAGCTTGATGGCTGGAGGCGTCGGTGGCTACACCTTC
CDR3aa: CASSLMAGGVGGYTF
abundance: NA
d_gene: NA
j_gene: TRBJ1-2
v_gene: TRBV5-1

CDR3nt: TGTGCCAGCAGCCCGGACAGGGGGCGTCAGCCCCAGCATTTT
CDR3aa: CASSPDRGRQPQHF
abundance: NA
d_gene: TRBD1
j_gene: TRBJ1-5
v_gene: TRBV7-2